This T cell receptor (beta chain) was observed in a study of blood T cells in healthy people across ages. The authors ran a second PCR of about 7 to 11 cycles using a sample-barcoded 5' primer and a J-beta primer mix. TCRdb independently ran MiXCR on the 5' RACE reads; one entry per CDR3 protein. This sample has roughly 900,000 distinct CDR3 sequences, with roughly 48% found just once. This CDR3 region has 14 residues. Trimming took off 6 bases at V and 5 bases at J, with 13 bases between the two ends. This sequence was found in a man aged 25 to 40 in good health. The gene calls are TRBV12-3 or TRBV12-4 and TRBJ1-4, with D possibly matching TRBD1 (5 bases). Sequencing used blood. CDR3 region: CASRPGRGNEKLFF. In DNA form, the CDR3 reads TGTGCCAGCAGACCGGGACGGGGAAATGAAAAACTGTTTTTT.